Each of the 15 T cell receptor beta chains below was sequenced from the same sample in a study of T cell responses to AZD1222 COVID-19 vaccine. The data were produced by immunoSEQ multiplex PCR, yet TCRdb's version contains in-frame clones alone and is incomplete. The table records some 140,000 clones, about 92% of them present only once. Sample: peripheral blood, taken on day 0 of AZD1222 vaccination. The receptors stem from an adult in good health.

In this sample, this clone turned up a few times. The chain has TRBV19 and TRBJ1-2, with unresolved D. The CDR3 runs to 14 residues. The germline V and J ends were trimmed by 9 bases and 5 bases, with 19 bases remaining between them. Germline V gives CDR1 LNHDA, CDR2 SQIVND (reference sequence). The CDR3 loop is CASTEGGKVYGYTF. In nucleotides, the CDR3 is TGTGCCAGCACCGAGGGCGGGAAAGTATATGGCTACACCTTC.

The sample holds one count of this clone. The gene calls are TRBV7-2 and TRBJ1-1, with D unresolved. The CDR3 spans 13 residues. V was cut by 5 bases and J by 3 bases, with 10 bases left in between. Germline CDR1 reads SGHTA; CDR2 reads FQGNSA. The CDR3 DNA is TGTGCCAGCAGCGCGTCCTGGGACACTGAAGCTTTCTTT. Amino acid sequence: CASSASWDTEAFF.

The chain uses TRBV27 and TRBJ1-5; D unresolved. Germline assignment: CDR1 MNHEY and CDR2 SMNVEV (reference sequence). The germline V and J ends were trimmed by 5 bases and 4 bases, with 18 bases remaining between them. The CDR3 runs 16 residues. As DNA, the CDR3 is TGTGCCAGCAGTATACGTGGGCAGGCCCAGAATCAGCCCCAGCATTTT. Protein: CASSIRGQAQNQPQHF.

In its sample, this clone was seen once. CDR3: CASSLLAGVHEQFF. The DNA for the CDR3 is TGTGCCAGCAGCTTACTAGCGGGAGTACATGAGCAGTTCTTC. J is TRBJ2-1 and V is TRBV7-2; TRBD2 matches 10 bases. V shed 2 bases, J shed 8 bases, and the junction held 3 bases outside the gene matches. Germline CDR1 SGHTA, CDR2 FQGNSA. The CDR3 has 14 residues.

V is TRBV5-8 and J is TRBJ1-1; possible D gene TRBD1, 5 bases. Germline CDR1 reads SGHTS; CDR2 reads YDEGEE. V shed 4 bases and J shed 1 base, with 8 bases lying between them. This CDR3 has 13 residues. CDR3 residues: CASSPQENTEAFF. CDR3 sequence (DNA): TGTGCCAGCAGCCCACAGGAGAACACTGAAGCTTTCTTT. The full variable domain, its missing parts supplied by reference TRBV5-8 and TRBJ1-1, is EAGVTQSPTHLIKTRGQQATLRCSPISGHTSVYWYQQALGLGLQFLLWYDEGEERNRGNFPPRFSGRQFPNYSSELNVNALELEDSALYLCASSPQENTEAFFGQGTRLTVV.

The chain uses TRBV7-2 and TRBJ1-1; D is perhaps TRBD1 (5 bases). CDR1 is SGHTA and CDR2 is FQGNSA in the germline V gene. V lost 5 bases to trimming and J lost 0 bases, with 13 bases between them. The CDR3 is 15 residues long. The CDR3 bases are TGTGCCAGCAGCCTCAGACAGATCGTGAACACTGAAGCTTTCTTT. It yields the protein CASSLRQIVNTEAFF.

In DNA, the CDR3 is TGTGCCAGCAGTTTACGGCTAGGCCCCCAAGAGACCCAGTACTTC. It codes for CASSLRLGPQETQYF. V usage is TRBV27 and J usage is TRBJ2-5, with D unresolved. The CDR3 has 15 amino acids. V lost 2 bases and J lost 1, with 11 bases in between. The V gene's germline CDR1 is MNHEY and CDR2 SMNVEV (reference sequence).

The V gene is TRBV6-4, the J gene TRBJ1-1; D may be TRBD1 (5 bases). The CDR3 covers 13 residues. The V and J ends lost 3 bases and 8 bases respectively, with 13 bases between them. The germline CDR1 and CDR2 sequences are MRHNA and SNTAGT. DNA for the CDR3: TGTGCCAGCAGTGATTTTCGGGGCGCAGAAGCTTTCTTT. Translation gives CASSDFRGAEAFF.

The rearrangement uses TRBV6-5 and TRBJ1-1, with D unclear. The ends were cut back, 6 bases at V and 4 bases at J, with 15 bases in the middle. Per the germline V gene, CDR1 is MNHEY and CDR2 is SVGAGI. CDR3 length equals 14 residues. As DNA, the CDR3 is TGTGCCAGCAGCCCCTTGAAAGGGTTCACTGAAGCTTTCTTT. It is translated as CASSPLKGFTEAFF.

The rearrangement uses TRBV18 and TRBJ2-7, with D perhaps matching TRBD2 (6 bases). The germline V and J ends were trimmed by 1 base and 0 bases, with 16 bases remaining between them. The germline V gene has CDR1 KGHSH and CDR2 LQKENI. The CDR3 contains 17 residues. CDR3 in DNA: TGTGCCAGCTCACCACTTCCAGTCGGGGGAAGCTCCTACGAGCAGTACTTC. It is translated as CASSPLPVGGSSYEQYF.

This clone has a single count. The rearrangement uses TRBV15 and TRBJ2-1; D gene ambiguous. CDR3 length: 14 residues. V was pared by 0 bases and J by 9 bases, with 12 bases between. CDR1 is LNHNV, CDR2 YYDKDF, per germline (reference sequence). CDR3: CATSRDRQVGEQFF. The CDR3 DNA reads TGTGCCACCAGCAGAGATCGGCAGGTTGGTGAGCAGTTCTTC.

CDR3 DNA sequence: TGTGCCTGGAGGAAAGGACGGAGCGATCAGCCCCAGCATTTT. Residues: CAWRKGRSDQPQHF. This chain connects TRBV30 to TRBJ1-5; no clear D. V was pared by 3 bases and J by 5 bases, with 14 bases between. The CDR3 consists of 14 residues. Germline lookup yields CDR1 GTSNPN and CDR2 SVGIG (reference sequence). Complete variable domain (other parts from reference TRBV30 and TRBJ1-5): SQTIHQWPATLVQPVGSPLSLECTVEGTSNPNLYWYRQAAGRGLQLLFYSVGIGQISSEVPQNLSASRPQDRQFILSSKKLLLSDSGFYLCAWRKGRSDQPQHFGDGTRLSIL.

The J gene is TRBJ1-4, the V gene TRBV4-1, with D unclear. Deletions cut 0 bases from V and 7 bases from J, with 3 bases between. CDR1 is MGHRA and CDR2 is YSYEKL in the germline V gene. The CDR3 has 12 residues. The CDR3 sequence: CASSQEGEKLFF. Written as DNA, the CDR3 is TGCGCCAGCAGCCAAGAAGGTGAAAAACTGTTTTTT.

The chain joins TRBV6-6 to TRBJ2-1; 8 bases match TRBD1. The CDR3 has 13 amino acids. V trimming: 11 bases; J trimming: 6 bases; junction bases outside the gene matches: 9. CDR1 and CDR2 (germline): MNHNY, SVGAGI (reference sequence). CDR3 bases: TGTGCCTGTCAACCGCAGGGGGCCAATGAGCAGTTCTTC. This sequence encodes CACQPQGANEQFF.

This rearrangement joins TRBV6-2 or TRBV6-3 to TRBJ1-1, with D tentatively TRBD1 (6 bases). Trimming stripped 6 bases from V and 0 bases from J, with 11 bases between. CDR1 MNHEY and CDR2 SVGEGT come from the germline V gene. The CDR3 contains 14 residues. CDR3 nucleotide sequence: TGTGCCAGCAGCCCGGACAGCTTGAACACTGAAGCTTTCTTT. Its translation is CASSPDSLNTEAFF.